This T cell receptor (beta chain) was profiled in a study of human T cells and chemical hapten exposure. This sample's time point: patch test 1, 2 weeks after DPC sensitization. The treatment was: therapeutic diphenylcyclopropenone sensitization with weekly scalp DPC. This clonotype was detected a few times. V lost 7 bases and J 2 bases, leaving 13 bases between the germline ends. The CDR3 spans 14 residues. The germline CDR1 and CDR2 sequences are ENHRY and SYGVKD. One entry per CDR3 protein, called by TCRdb with MiXCR from the RACE reads. The sample comprises 370,000 or so distinct CDR3 sequences, 4% to 5.5% of which are singletons, and about 2.1% rests with the top ten.

Sequences were derived from whole blood, sampled in connection with sensitization to the hapten diphenylcyclopropenone (DPC). The TCR sequence derives from a woman aged 50 to 65 with alopecia areata. Some clones in this sample may be carry-over from other donors' samples. The chain couples TRBV10-3 to TRBJ2-3; no clear D. The CDR3: CAITEGALTDTQYF. CDR3 coding DNA: TGTGCCATCACCGAAGGAGCCCTCACAGATACGCAGTATTTT.